A single TCR beta chain is shown here with its context. Its specificity is not known. TCRdb re-called the 5' RACE reads with MiXCR, one entry per CDR3 protein. The sample consists of 600,000 to 750,000 distinct CDR3 sequences, about 12% of them appearing once. The data derive from a study of T cells after yellow fever vaccination. Study conclusions and caveats: The secondary response showed a weaker magnitude and a faster peak, day 5 versus 15. Researchers noted that a small share of clonotypes showed up in both CD4 and CD8 compartments. Post-booster repertoires contained most primary-vaccination clones again (96% CD4, around 89% CD8). FACS-sorted repertoires could contain abundant clonotypes contaminating from the bulk population.

Per germline, CDR1 LNHNV and CDR2 YYDKDF (reference sequence). CDR3 length equals 19 residues. After removal of 0 bases from V and 1 base from J, the junction contained 12 bases not matched to a gene. The chain recombines TRBV15 with TRBJ2-5; 9 nucleotides agree with TRBD1. The TCR was taken from a man aged 30 to 39 who received the YFV17D yellow fever vaccine. The input for sequencing was PBMCs, taken on the day of the yellow fever booster vaccination. Here the CDR3 DNA reads TGTGCCACCAGCAGAGATCGAGGAACAGGGGGCTATTCCCAAGAGACCCAGTACTTC. Its translation is CATSRDRGTGGYSQETQYF.